This passage covers 19 T cell receptor beta chains from one sample sequenced in a study of human T cells and chemical hapten exposure. TCRdb independently ran MiXCR on the RACE reads; one entry per CDR3 protein. The profile shows under 100,000 distinct CDR3 sequences, 9.5% to 12% of them singletons. Time point denoted: patch test 2, 6 weeks after DPC sensitization. Treatment reported: therapeutic diphenylcyclopropenone sensitization with weekly scalp DPC. This material consisted of whole blood, taken in connection with sensitization to the hapten diphenylcyclopropenone (DPC). The receptors here all came from a woman aged 40 to 49 with alopecia areata. Some clones in this sample may be carry-over from other donors' samples.

V is TRBV7-9 and J is TRBJ2-1; D possibly corresponds to TRBD2 (5 bases). Trimming left V 4 bases short and J 4 bases short, with 11 bases between. This CDR3 has 14 amino acids. Germline loops: CDR1 SEHNR, CDR2 FQNEAQ (reference sequence). CDR3 in DNA: TGTGCCAGCAGCTCCCGCGCGGGTTACAATGAGCAGTTCTTC. Translation: CASSSRAGYNEQFF.

This rearrangement joins TRBV15 to TRBJ2-1; TRBD1 might be the D (5 bases). The germline V and J ends were trimmed by 1 base and 0 bases, with 10 bases remaining between them. CDR1 LNHNV and CDR2 YYDKDF come from the germline V gene (reference sequence). CDR3 length equals 16 residues. This CDR3 reads CATSRVGRASYNEQFF. CDR3 coding DNA: TGTGCCACCAGCAGAGTGGGCAGGGCCTCCTACAATGAGCAGTTCTTC.

The gene calls are TRBV20-1 and TRBJ2-7; 10 nucleotides agree with TRBD2. Germline V gene lookup returns CDR1 DFQATT and CDR2 SNEGSKA (reference sequence). This CDR3 is 15 amino acids long. The trim removed 6 bases at V and 1 base at J, leaving 9 bases unmatched. CDR3 residues: CSARGLAARSYEQYF. The DNA of the CDR3 is TGCAGTGCCCGCGGACTAGCGGCCCGGTCCTACGAGCAGTACTTC.

The chain uses TRBV4-1 and TRBJ2-1; D assignment may be TRBD1 or TRBD2 (5 bases each). The V end was cut by 5 bases, the J end by 0 bases, with 17 bases between. The germline CDR1 and CDR2 sequences are MGHRA and YSYEKL. There are 17 residues in the CDR3. The CDR3 DNA reads as TGCGCCAGCAGCGCTAACCCCGGGGCCAGCTCCTACAATGAGCAGTTCTTC. Amino acid sequence: CASSANPGASSYNEQFF.

The sample holds many counts of this clonotype. The chain couples TRBV6-2 or TRBV6-3 to TRBJ2-7; 9 nucleotides match TRBD1. The CDR3 is 18 amino acids. The ends lost 0 bases at V and 4 bases at J; junction bases unmatched: 13. Germline V gives CDR1 MNHEY, CDR2 SVGEGT. CDR3: CASSYSLAVVQGAYEQYF. DNA for the CDR3: TGTGCCAGCAGTTACTCCCTCGCAGTGGTACAGGGGGCTTACGAGCAGTACTTC.

The chain carries TRBV20-1 and TRBJ2-7; D remains unclear. Germline V gene lookup returns CDR1 DFQATT and CDR2 SNEGSKA (reference sequence). CDR3 length equals 14 residues. The V gene lost 1 base and the J gene lost 3 bases, with 13 bases spanning the gap. The CDR3 reads CSARVSETDYEQYF. Here the CDR3 DNA reads TGCAGTGCTAGAGTAAGCGAAACCGACTACGAGCAGTACTTC.

This chain links TRBV27 with TRBJ2-7; 7 bases align to TRBD2. With V trimmed by 6 bases and J by 4 bases, 0 bases remained unmatched. Germline values: CDR1 MNHEY, CDR2 SMNVEV (reference sequence). The CDR3 loop spans 11 amino acids. Written as DNA, the CDR3 is TGTGCCAGCAGGGGGGGGTACGAGCAGTACTTC. It encodes CASRGGYEQYF.

This clonotype was observed a handful of times. The rearrangement joins TRBV4-3 to TRBJ2-3; 10 bases match TRBD2. Germline values: CDR1 LGHNA, CDR2 YSLEER. After removal of 2 bases from V and 1 base from J, the junction contained 3 bases not matched to a gene. The CDR3 has 16 residues. CDR3 DNA sequence: TGCGCCAGCAGCCAAACTGGGACTAGCGGCACAGATACGCAGTATTTT. It encodes CASSQTGTSGTDTQYF.

The rearrangement joins TRBV20-1 to TRBJ2-7; 7 nucleotides align to TRBD2. This CDR3 spans 14 amino acids. The germline gives CDR1 DFQATT, CDR2 SNEGSKA (reference sequence). J was trimmed by 5 bases and V by 0 bases; bases with no gene match: 7. The CDR3 DNA sequence: TGCAGTGCTAGAGATCTGGCGGGAGTCAACGAGCAGTACTTC. This translates into CSARDLAGVNEQYF.

Points on this clonotype: One end of the junction varies from germline; a read error may be responsible. The chain has TRBV19 and TRBJ2-7; D not resolved. From germline, CDR1 is LNHDA and CDR2 SQIVND (reference sequence). The CDR3 consists of 9 residues. For the CDR3, the DNA is TGTGCCAGTGGGTTAGCCCCAGTCTTC. This codes for CASGLAPVF.

This clonotype occurred many times. V usage is TRBV21-1 and J usage is TRBJ2-2. TRBV21-1 is an annotated pseudogene. The CDR3 loop spans 14 amino acids. CDR3 bases: TGTGCCAGCAGCAGCCGTCTTCCCACCGGGGAGCTGTTTTTT. Translating it yields CASSSRLPTGELFF.

This clonotype was found once. The chain joins TRBV29-1 to TRBJ2-5; D might be TRBD1 (5 bases). The CDR3 sequence is 11 residues long. The V end lost 6 bases, the J end lost 4 bases, and 9 bases lay between the germline ends. CDR1 is SQVTM, CDR2 ANQGSEA, per germline. In DNA form, the CDR3 reads TGCAGCGTAAGACAGACAGAGACCCAGTACTTC. Protein product: CSVRQTETQYF.

The V gene is TRBV29-1, the J gene TRBJ1-2, with TRBD1 matching over 9 bases. This CDR3 region has 13 residues. CDR1 is SQVTM, CDR2 ANQGSEA, per germline. The V gene end was trimmed by 6 bases and the J gene end by 8 bases; junction bases not matched to a gene: 10. This CDR3 is CSVSGTGIRGYTF. The CDR3 bases are TGCAGCGTCTCCGGGACAGGGATCCGCGGCTACACCTTC.

CDR3 DNA sequence: TGTGCCAGCAAGCTAGCGGGAGGGCGCACGCAGTATTTT. Amino acids: CASKLAGGRTQYF. V is TRBV6-2 or TRBV6-3 and J is TRBJ2-3; TRBD2 matches 12 bases. The J segment lost 9 bases and the V segment lost 7 bases, leaving 5 bases of the junction unmatched. Germline V gives CDR1 MNHEY, CDR2 SVGEGT. The CDR3 spans 13 residues.

This clonotype occurred many times. This chain joins TRBV4-1 and TRBJ2-1; 7 nucleotides line up with TRBD2. CDR1 and CDR2 (germline): MGHRA, YSYEKL. The CDR3 contains 14 residues. The J segment lost 6 bases and the V segment lost 4 bases, leaving 6 bases of the junction unmatched. The CDR3 DNA follows: TGCGCCAGCAGCCCCTTAGGACTAGGCAATGAGCAGTTCTTC. It translates to CASSPLGLGNEQFF.

V is TRBV13 and J is TRBJ2-3, with 10 nucleotides matching TRBD2. The CDR3 sequence is 18 residues long. CDR1 is PRHDT, CDR2 FYEKMQ, per germline (reference sequence). The junction had 11 bases not matched to a gene; V was cut back by 5 bases and J by 0 bases. CDR3 protein: CASSPVIAGGRSTDTQYF. The CDR3 nucleotides are TGTGCCAGCAGCCCGGTGATAGCGGGGGGCCGTAGCACAGATACGCAGTATTTT.

This clonotype was counted a few times. The chain combines TRBV4-3 with TRBJ2-3; D possibly matches TRBD1 or TRBD2 (5 bases each). Germline V gene data show CDR1 as LGHNA and CDR2 as YSLEER. V lost 8 bases, J lost 5 bases, and 23 bases lay in between. The CDR3 sequence is 16 residues long. CDR3 DNA: TGCGCCAGCCGAAGAACCGGGACCTCCCAGCAAGATACGCAGTATTTT. Its translation is CASRRTGTSQQDTQYF.

This chain links TRBV28 with TRBJ2-1; 9 positions agree with TRBD2. CDR3 length equals 16 residues. The V segment lost 6 bases and the J segment 0 bases; nucleotides outside the gene matches: 6. CDR1 and CDR2 (germline): MDHEN, SYDVKM. The chain's CDR3 is CASRTRLADSYNEQFF. The CDR3 bases are TGTGCCAGCAGGACAAGACTAGCGGACTCCTACAATGAGCAGTTCTTC.

The gene calls are TRBV4-3 and TRBJ2-5; tentative D call: TRBD2 (6 bases). This CDR3 contains 15 residues. Germline lookup yields CDR1 LGHNA and CDR2 YSLEER. The germline V and J ends were trimmed by 3 bases and 5 bases, with 16 bases remaining between them. CDR3 sequence reads: CASSQRGLAGETQYF. The CDR3 region has the DNA TGCGCCAGCAGCCAGCGGGGACTGGCTGGGGAGACCCAGTACTTC.